This T cell receptor (beta chain) is from a study of blood T cell repertoires in COVID-19. Study summary: From T cells, B-cell-depleted T cells, or PBMCs came the material, which was cDNA or gDNA.

With 7 bases removed from V and 4 bases from J, the gap between germline ends came to 10 bases. This CDR3 is 12 amino acids long. The germline CDR1 and CDR2 sequences are MNHEY and SVGAGI. This table comes from immunoSEQ multiplex PCR, and its TCRdb copy is limited to in-frame clones, with some not included. This sample has some 48,000 clones, with roughly 84% found just once. This chain uses TRBV6-5 with TRBJ1-1; D unresolved. Sequencing was done on a sample of peripheral blood. The sequence was collected from a woman aged 55-69 years with acute or convalescent COVID-19. The CDR3 DNA sequence: TGTGCCAGCACGACTCCGGGCACTGAAGCTTTCTTT. It codes for CASTTPGTEAFF.